The sequence of this T cell receptor beta chain was determined in a study of cytomegalovirus exposure and HLA in healthy donors. Study results and limitations: Reports showed the classifier diagnosing cytomegalovirus status with high specificity and sensitivity.

The approximately 130-subject validation cohort, separate from the 666-subject first cohort, included the donors. A note on this clone: The target antigen is unknown.

Profiled with immunoSEQ multiplex PCR; TCRdb holds only in-frame clones, not every one. This sample has about 56,000 clones, with around 90% found just once. Germline CDR1 reads SGHKS; CDR2 reads YYEKEE (reference sequence). With 0 bases clipped from V and 5 bases from J, the junction kept 6 bases outside the gene matches. There are 15 residues in the CDR3. This receptor was obtained from a man between 18 and 29 years old in good health and CMV-seronegative. The chain has TRBV5-5 and TRBJ2-5, with 8 positions matching TRBD1. The specimen was PBMCs. CDR3 residues: CASSLVDRVGETQYF. The DNA for the CDR3 is TGTGCCAGCAGCTTGGTGGACAGGGTCGGTGAGACCCAGTACTTC. The full variable domain, its missing parts supplied by reference TRBV5-5 and TRBJ2-5, is DAGVTQSPTHLIKTRGQQVTLRCSPISGHKSVSWYQQVLGQGPQFIFQYYEKEERGRGNFPDRFSARQFPNYSSELNVNALLLGDSALYLCASSLVDRVGETQYFGPGTRLLVL.